The following is a TCR beta chain sequence with its context. The data stem from a study of T cell changes during pregnancy in multiple sclerosis. Germline V gene lookup returns CDR1 SGHRS and CDR2 YFSETQ. V lost 1 base to trimming and J lost 6 bases, with 23 bases between them. The CDR3 extends over 18 amino acids. Clones were read by immunoSEQ multiplex PCR, and TCRdb kept only the in-frame ones, dropping some. The sample yields 35,000 to 45,000 clones, about nine tenths seen once. The sample was CD4+ T cells from peripheral blood mononuclear cells, taken after pregnancy. The sequence was obtained from a female donor in good health, enrolled as a control in a pregnancy study. The chain couples TRBV5-1 to TRBJ1-5; TRBD1 might be the D (5 bases). In DNA form, the CDR3 reads TGCGCCAGCAGCTTGCCGGGGGGGAGACATAAGTGGGTTCAGCCCCAGCATTTT. Residues: CASSLPGGRHKWVQPQHF.